The 9 T cell receptor beta chains in this list originate from one sample, sequenced in a study of T cells after posttransplantation cyclophosphamide. Libraries were prepared by immunoSEQ multiplex PCR; TCRdb keeps only in-frame clonotypes and omits some of them. The sample holds over 45,000 clones, and no clone turns up only once. Sequenced sample: PBMCs. The receptors derive from a man aged 35 to 55 in good health, CMV-negative, and a related stem cell transplant donor.

In its sample, this clone was seen a few times. Given a much more abundant clone one base away, this may be a read error. The sample holds other DNA sequences that translate to the same CDR3. The chain uses TRBV7-9 and TRBJ1-1; D might be TRBD1 (6 bases). This CDR3 has 13 amino acids. CDR1 is SEHNR, CDR2 FQNEAQ, per germline (reference sequence). The ends were cut back, 4 bases at V and 1 base at J, with 7 bases in the middle. The DNA for the CDR3 is TGTGCCAGCAGCTGGGGGCAGAACACTGAAGCTTTCTTT. It yields the protein CASSWGQNTEAFF.

This clone was counted many times. This CDR3 reads CAWTSVHEQFF. The CDR3 DNA reads TGTGCCTGGACTAGCGTGCATGAGCAGTTCTTC. J is TRBJ2-1 and V is TRBV30, with D possibly being TRBD2 (6 bases). Trimming left V 4 bases short and J 8 bases short, with 9 bases between. There are 11 residues in the CDR3. Germline-derived CDR1 and CDR2 are GTSNPN and SVGIG (reference sequence). The full variable domain, with the rest looked up from reference TRBV30 and TRBJ2-1, is SQTIHQWPATLVQPVGSPLSLECTVEGTSNPNLYWYRQAAGRGLQLLFYSVGIGQISSEVPQNLSASRPQDRQFILSSKKLLLSDSGFYLCAWTSVHEQFFGPGTRLTVL.

This clone has only a few counts. CDR3 amino acids: CASSQNRGGTYEQYF. The CDR3 DNA is TGCGCCAGCAGCCAGAACAGGGGGGGCACCTACGAGCAGTACTTC. The chain employs TRBV4-1 and TRBJ2-5; D possibly corresponds to TRBD1 (8 bases). The DNA end is a closer match to TRBJ2-7, so the J assignment may be wrong. The V gene's germline CDR1 is MGHRA and CDR2 YSYEKL. The CDR3 runs 15 residues.

This clone was observed a handful of times. The chain recombines TRBV6-5 with TRBJ1-2; D call uncertain. The CDR3 loop spans 13 amino acids. Germline V gives CDR1 MNHEY, CDR2 SVGAGI. Trimming cost V 5 bases and J 9 bases, with 16 bases left between them. The CDR3 protein is CASSDTVRGSYTF. The CDR3, as DNA: TGTGCCAGCAGTGATACAGTGCGGGGAAGCTACACCTTC.

At least ten counts were recorded for this clone. The chain links TRBV7-2 to TRBJ2-5; TRBD2 aligns across 9 bases. Germline loops: CDR1 SGHTA, CDR2 FQGNSA. The CDR3 is 14 residues long. Trimming removed 6 bases from V and 6 bases from J; junction bases left unmatched: 8. CDR3: CASSPASGMKTQYF. The CDR3 DNA sequence: TGTGCCAGCAGTCCCGCTAGCGGGATGAAGACCCAGTACTTC.

Only a few counts were recorded for this clone. The chain links TRBV14 to TRBJ2-5, with 14 bases aligning to TRBD2. The CDR3 totals 17 residues. J gave up 5 bases and V 3 bases, and 8 bases lay outside the gene matches. The germline gives CDR1 SGHDN, CDR2 FVKESK. The CDR3: CASSQTGTSGSRETQYF. In DNA form, the CDR3 reads TGTGCCAGCAGCCAGACCGGGACTAGCGGGAGCCGCGAGACCCAGTACTTC. The variable domain in full, completed from reference TRBV14 and TRBJ2-5, reads EAGVTQFPSHSVIEKGQTVTLRCDPISGHDNLYWYRRVMGKEIKFLLHFVKESKQDESGMPNNRFLAERTGGTYSTLKVQPAELEDSGVYFCASSQTGTSGSRETQYFGPGTRLLVL.

In this sample, this clone turned up many times. V and J are TRBV14 and TRBJ2-1, with D maybe TRBD2 (5 bases). The V gene lost 1 base and the J gene lost 0 bases, with 16 bases spanning the gap. Germline CDR1 is SGHDN and CDR2 is FVKESK. The CDR3 contains 18 residues. The CDR3 DNA reads as TGTGCCAGCAGCCAAGGGCCGGAGAGGGCGAGCTCCTACAATGAGCAGTTCTTC. Translating gives CASSQGPERASSYNEQFF. Looking up the rest from reference TRBV14 and TRBJ2-1 gives the full variable domain: EAGVTQFPSHSVIEKGQTVTLRCDPISGHDNLYWYRRVMGKEIKFLLHFVKESKQDESGMPNNRFLAERTGGTYSTLKVQPAELEDSGVYFCASSQGPERASSYNEQFFGPGTRLTVL.

This clone showed up many times. V usage is TRBV9 and J usage is TRBJ2-5; 8 positions agree with TRBD1. The CDR3 is 14 amino acids. The junction had 7 bases not matched to a gene; V was cut back by 4 bases and J by 5 bases. CDR1 SGDLS and CDR2 YYNGEE come from the germline V gene. The CDR3 loop is CASSKQGVGETQYF. The CDR3 bases are TGTGCCAGCAGCAAACAGGGGGTAGGGGAGACCCAGTACTTC.

This clone was counted at least ten times. This chain links TRBV7-9 with TRBJ2-2; D is perhaps TRBD2 (6 bases). Trimming took 7 bases from V and 11 from J, leaving 23 bases between them. Per the germline V gene, CDR1 is SEHNR and CDR2 is FQNEAQ (reference sequence). The CDR3 covers 15 residues. The CDR3 here is CASNLLSGVPRELFF. In nucleotides, the CDR3 is TGTGCCAGCAATCTCTTGTCGGGAGTGCCCCGAGAGCTGTTTTTT.